What follows are 8 T cell receptor beta chains derived from one specimen sequenced in a study of blood T cell repertoires in COVID-19. Sequencing used immunoSEQ multiplex PCR; TCRdb keeps in-frame clones, though not all of them. The data show just over 300,000 clones, about 87% seen once. The sequencing sample was made of PBMCs or T cells enriched from blood (not recorded which). The receptors stem from a woman under 30 who had recovered from COVID-19.

This clone came up a few times. This same CDR3 is encoded by further DNA sequences in the sample. V usage is TRBV20-1 and J usage is TRBJ1-4; D gene uncertain. This CDR3 contains 13 residues. V was trimmed by 3 bases and J by 4 bases, leaving 9 bases between them. Germline CDR1 DFQATT, CDR2 SNEGSKA (reference sequence). The CDR3 is CSASGRGNEKLFF. In nucleotides, the CDR3 is TGCAGTGCTAGTGGGCGGGGTAATGAAAAACTGTTTTTT.

The chain employs TRBV5-1 and TRBJ2-4; 7 nucleotides line up with TRBD1. Germline V CDR1 and CDR2: SGHRS, YFSETQ. The CDR3 consists of 14 residues. V was clipped by 4 bases and J by 4 bases; unmatched bases: 5. DNA for the CDR3: TGCGCCAGCAGCCCGGACAGGAATAAAAACATTCAGTACTTC. This translates into CASSPDRNKNIQYF. Looking up the rest from reference TRBV5-1 and TRBJ2-4 gives the full variable domain: KAGVTQTPRYLIKTRGQQVTLSCSPISGHRSVSWYQQTPGQGLQFLFEYFSETQRNKGNFPGRFSGRQFSNSRSEMNVSTLELGDSALYLCASSPDRNKNIQYFGAGTRLSVL.

This clone occurred once. This sequence joins TRBV28 and TRBJ1-5; the D is unclear. This CDR3 is 17 amino acids long. The V and J ends lost 1 base and 2 bases respectively, with 15 bases between them. Germline lookup yields CDR1 MDHEN and CDR2 SYDVKM. CDR3 in DNA: TGTGCCAGCAGTTTATATATCTGGGTCCGGGGCAATCAGCCCCAGCATTTT. Translated: CASSLYIWVRGNQPQHF.

The V call is TRBV28, the J call TRBJ2-1; TRBD1 matches at 9 bases. The CDR3 runs to 15 residues. The germline V gene has CDR1 MDHEN and CDR2 SYDVKM. J was trimmed by 6 bases and V by 2 bases; bases with no gene match: 5. CDR3 coding DNA: TGTGCCAGCAGTTTACCGGGACAGGGTTTCAATGAGCAGTTCTTC. Amino acid sequence: CASSLPGQGFNEQFF.

The chain combines TRBV28 with TRBJ1-5; tentative D call: TRBD1 (6 bases). Per the germline V gene, CDR1 is MDHEN and CDR2 is SYDVKM. With 5 bases removed from V and 4 bases from J, the gap between germline ends came to 18 bases. The CDR3 sequence is 16 residues long. For the CDR3, the DNA is TGTGCCAGCAGTCGGGGGGCAGCCATACTTAATCAGCCCCAGCATTTT. It translates to CASSRGAAILNQPQHF.

This sequence joins TRBV7-9 and TRBJ1-1; D not resolved. The germline V and J ends were trimmed by 2 bases and 0 bases, with 7 bases remaining between them. The germline V gene has CDR1 SEHNR and CDR2 FQNEAQ (reference sequence). The CDR3 runs to 14 residues. CDR3 amino acids: CASSLKTLNTEAFF. The CDR3 region has the DNA TGTGCCAGCAGCTTAAAGACACTGAACACTGAAGCTTTCTTT.

This chain joins TRBV28 and TRBJ1-1; weak D call: TRBD1 (5 bases). This CDR3 spans 15 amino acids. Deletions cut 6 bases from V and 0 bases from J, with 14 bases between. CDR1 is MDHEN, CDR2 SYDVKM, per germline. CDR3 sequence: CASSPYSGMNTEAFF. The CDR3 DNA reads as TGTGCCAGCAGCCCCTACTCAGGGATGAACACTGAAGCTTTCTTT.

The chain recombines TRBV4-3 with TRBJ2-7, with no clear D. This CDR3 has 17 amino acids. CDR1 and CDR2 (germline): LGHNA, YSLEER. The V and J ends lost 0 bases and 2 bases respectively, with 17 bases between them. CDR3 sequence (DNA): TGCGCCAGCAGCCAAGATAGGATCACCGGTGGAGCCTACGAGCAGTACTTC. It yields the protein CASSQDRITGGAYEQYF.